This note documents a single TCR beta chain sequence. The antigen remains undetermined. These data come from a study of T cell repertoires in cytomegalovirus infection. Study details: Signatures in public TCR beta sequences pointed to both CMV infection and matching HLA type.

The length of the CDR3 is 14 residues. The ends were cut back, 2 bases at V and 1 base at J, with 6 bases in the middle. Germline CDR1 ENHRY, CDR2 SYGVKD. Study-wide results and caveats: HLA-C-restricted CMV clonotypes gave the most frequent clonotype in two of eight donors. People with CMV and the relevant HLA were identified by cumulative public TCR beta family frequency.

TCRdb reprocessed the reads with MiXCR, giving one entry per CDR3 protein. The sample has around 85,000 distinct CDR3 sequences, around half seen once. V and J are TRBV10-3 and TRBJ2-1, with D unresolved. Sequenced material: CD8+ T cells from cultured PBMCs, taken from culture after CMV antigen stimulation. The sequence came from a human donor in good health (CMV status not recorded). Some clones in this sample may be carry-over from other donors' samples. This chain's CDR3 is CAISEQVSYNEQFF. CDR3 coding DNA: TGTGCCATCAGTGAGCAGGTTTCCTACAATGAGCAGTTCTTC.